One sample yielded the 3 T cell receptor beta chains listed below, sequenced in a study of beta chain features in type 1 diabetes. cDNA synthesis used the whole RNA isolate, giving expressed TCRB sequences. TCRdb's copy holds only in-frame clones and misses some; the assay was immunoSEQ multiplex PCR. The sample lists nearly 350,000 clones, approximately 9.7% occurring once. Which antigens these TCRs recognize remains unknown. The study, taken as a whole, reports: The study found moderately but significantly shorter TCRB CDR3s in all four CD4+ subsets of Type 1 diabetes patients.

The sequenced sample was central memory CD4+ T cells from blood. These receptor sequences come from a man aged 25-40 years with type 1 diabetes.

The V gene is TRBV7-6, the J gene TRBJ1-2; 9 bases map to TRBD1. The junction had 6 bases not matched to a gene; V was cut back by 3 bases and J by 7 bases. Germline values: CDR1 SGHVS, CDR2 FNYEAQ. This CDR3 is 14 amino acids long. Here the CDR3 DNA reads TGTGCCAGCAGCTTTCAACAGGGGGCGGGTGGCTACACCTTC. Protein sequence: CASSFQQGAGGYTF.

The chain combines TRBV7-2 with TRBJ2-5, with 8 bases aligning to TRBD1. The CDR3 is 16 amino acids. CDR1 SGHTA and CDR2 FQGNSA come from the germline V gene. V lost 2 bases to trimming and J lost 5 bases; unmatched junction nucleotides: 10. The CDR3 loop reads CASSLRGQAIGETQYF. CDR3 bases: TGTGCCAGCAGCTTAAGGGGACAGGCGATAGGGGAGACCCAGTACTTC.

V gene TRBV21-1 combines with J gene TRBJ1-1; the table's D call, TRBD1, was not checked against the DNA. TRBV21-1 is classified as a pseudogene. This CDR3 contains 16 residues. As DNA, the CDR3 is TGTGCCAGCAGCAAAAGGGGGACAGGGATGAACACTGAAGCTTTCTTT. Protein product: CASSKRGTGMNTEAFF.